These 20 T cell receptor beta chains were all obtained from the same sample, sequenced in a study of blood T cell repertoires in COVID-19. The protocol was immunoSEQ multiplex PCR, while the TCRdb copy is restricted to in-frame clones and leaves out a portion. There are some 130,000 clones in the sample; approximately 80% occur only once, and 1.5% to 2% lies in the top ten. The sequenced sample consisted of peripheral blood. These receptors originate from a man between 65 and 85 years old with acute or convalescent COVID-19.

Only a few counts were recorded for this clone. The chain has TRBV21-1 and TRBJ2-1; TRBD2, the D gene given by the table, was not confirmed from the DNA. TRBV21-1 corresponds to a pseudogene. The CDR3 extends over 17 amino acids. The CDR3 nucleotides are TGTGCCAGCAGCAAATGCGACCCGGGGGGGCCTGGGGATGAGCAGTTCTTC. Translated, it gives CASSKCDPGGPGDEQFF.

This chain joins TRBV10-3 and TRBJ2-5, with a weak D call TRBD2 (7 bases). CDR3 length equals 13 residues. Trimming pared 6 bases from V and 4 bases from J, leaving 12 bases between. The V gene's germline CDR1 is ENHRY and CDR2 SYGVKD. The CDR3 region has the DNA TGTGCCATCAGCGGGGGGCCCGGAGAGACCCAGTACTTC. Amino acid sequence: CAISGGPGETQYF.

The gene calls are TRBV10-3 and TRBJ2-7; TRBD2 agrees at 10 bases. The CDR3 totals 14 residues. CDR1 is ENHRY, CDR2 SYGVKD, per germline. J gave up 3 bases and V 6 bases, and 5 bases lay outside the gene matches. The CDR3 loop reads CAISEGLANYEQYF. DNA of the CDR3: TGTGCCATCAGCGAGGGACTAGCGAACTACGAGCAGTACTTC.

The V call is TRBV6-5, the J call TRBJ2-3; a possible D gene is TRBD1 (5 bases). Per the germline V gene, CDR1 is MNHEY and CDR2 is SVGAGI. CDR3 length: 15 amino acids. Trimming took 0 bases from V and 1 from J, leaving 8 bases between them. CDR3 nucleotide sequence: TGTGCCAGCAGTTACTCAGGGGATGGCACAGATACGCAGTATTTT. Translated, it gives CASSYSGDGTDTQYF.

This sequence joins TRBV4-1 and TRBJ2-1, with 8 bases lining up with TRBD1. Germline CDR1 reads MGHRA; CDR2 reads YSYEKL. Trimming cost V 1 base and J 5 bases; bases outside gene matches: 19. CDR3 length equals 20 residues. For the CDR3, the DNA is TGCGCCAGCAGCCAAGTCCGCCCCAGGGGGCGTCTAGCTGGGCACAATGAGCAGTTCTTC. Its protein is CASSQVRPRGRLAGHNEQFF.

This clone has a handful of counts. This rearrangement joins TRBV2 to TRBJ1-1, with 7 bases aligning to TRBD1. The germline V gene has CDR1 SNHLY and CDR2 FYNNEI. The CDR3 has 12 amino acids. V shed 11 bases and J 2 bases; nucleotides not matched to a gene: 5. Here the CDR3 DNA reads TGTGCCTTTGGGACAGCCAACACTGAAGCTTTCTTT. It specifies CAFGTANTEAFF.

This chain joins TRBV5-1 and TRBJ1-4; TRBD1 matches 7 bases. Germline loops: CDR1 SGHRS, CDR2 YFSETQ. Germline trimming cut 4 bases from V and 3 bases from J; bases unmatched to any gene: 3. The CDR3 sequence is 14 residues long. The CDR3 sequence: CASSEQGPNEKLFF. CDR3 in DNA: TGCGCCAGCAGCGAACAGGGGCCTAATGAAAAACTGTTTTTT.

This clone has a handful of counts. This chain connects TRBV6-4 to TRBJ1-1; D gene uncertain. CDR3 length: 13 residues. Per the germline V gene, CDR1 is MRHNA and CDR2 is SNTAGT. V lost 0 bases, J lost 4 bases, and 6 bases lay in between. Here the CDR3 reads CASSDSAGTEAFF. The CDR3 nucleotides read TGTGCCAGCAGTGACTCTGCAGGCACTGAAGCTTTCTTT.

This clone was observed a few times. This chain joins TRBV3-1 (or the pseudogene TRBV3-2) and TRBJ2-7; 9 positions agree with TRBD2. J was trimmed by 4 bases and V by 5 bases; bases with no gene match: 9. Germline lookup yields CDR1 LGHDT and CDR2 YNNKEL (reference sequence). This CDR3 spans 15 amino acids. CDR3 amino acids: CASSFLGSGGYEQYF. CDR3 DNA: TGTGCCAGCAGCTTCCTCGGTAGCGGGGGATACGAGCAGTACTTC.

The chain joins TRBV6-5 to TRBJ2-2; 8 bases are a match to TRBD1. From germline, CDR1 is MNHEY and CDR2 SVGAGI. The V gene end was trimmed by 5 bases and the J gene end by 3 bases; junction bases not matched to a gene: 2. This CDR3 is 14 amino acids long. In DNA, the CDR3 is TGTGCCAGCAGTAGACAGGGGCACACCGGGGAGCTGTTTTTT. It translates to CASSRQGHTGELFF.

The chain uses TRBV28 and TRBJ1-3; D is ambiguous. This CDR3 comprises 15 residues. CDR1 and CDR2 (germline): MDHEN, SYDVKM. The germline V and J ends were trimmed by 1 base and 0 bases, with 7 bases remaining between them. The CDR3: CASSLFAVSGNTIYF. The CDR3 DNA is TGTGCCAGCAGTTTATTCGCGGTCTCTGGAAACACCATATATTTT. Together with reference TRBV28 and TRBJ1-3, the CDR3 gives the full variable domain: DVKVTQSSRYLVKRTGEKVFLECVQDMDHENMFWYRQDPGLGLRLIYFSYDVKMKEKGDIPEGYSVSREKKERFSLILESASTNQTSMYLCASSLFAVSGNTIYFGEGSWLTVV.

The chain uses TRBV4-2 and TRBJ1-5, with 9 bases matching TRBD1. The CDR3 totals 17 residues. Germline-derived CDR1 and CDR2 are LGHNA and YNFKEQ. V lost 1 base to trimming and J lost 2 bases; unmatched junction nucleotides: 6. This chain's CDR3 is CASSQGAQGAGNQPQHF. The CDR3 DNA sequence: TGTGCCAGCAGCCAAGGGGCACAGGGGGCAGGCAATCAGCCCCAGCATTTT.

This chain links TRBV28 with TRBJ1-1; no definite D call. The CDR3 totals 11 residues. V lost 6 bases, J lost 3 bases, and 5 bases lay in between. Germline CDR1 is MDHEN and CDR2 is SYDVKM. CDR3 protein: CASRTYTEAFF. Here the CDR3 DNA reads TGTGCCAGCAGGACTTACACTGAAGCTTTCTTT.

This clone was found a few times. The rearrangement links TRBV28 to TRBJ2-6; TRBD1 aligns across 12 bases. The CDR3 loop spans 17 amino acids. The germline V gene has CDR1 MDHEN and CDR2 SYDVKM. Trimming removed 6 bases from V and 2 bases from J; junction bases left unmatched: 5. CDR3 sequence: CASSPGQGAPGANVLTF. DNA for the CDR3: TGTGCCAGCAGCCCGGGACAGGGGGCGCCTGGGGCCAACGTCCTGACTTTC.

This CDR3 reads CASSAGGPGGNTIYF. CDR3 sequence (DNA): TGTGCCAGCAGTGCAGGAGGGCCGGGAGGAAACACCATATATTTT. The chain links TRBV2 to TRBJ1-3; D uncertain. CDR3 size: 15 residues. Germline CDR1 is SNHLY and CDR2 is FYNNEI. Trimming took off 4 bases at V and 4 bases at J, with 14 bases between the two ends.

This CDR3 is CAWDASSGNTIYF. The DNA for the CDR3 is TGTGCCTGGGACGCCAGCTCTGGAAACACCATATATTTT. V and J are TRBV30 and TRBJ1-3; D not certain. This CDR3 spans 13 amino acids. V lost 5 bases, J lost 0 bases, and 8 bases lay in between. CDR1 and CDR2 (germline): GTSNPN, SVGIG (reference sequence).

This clone was seen a single time. This chain uses TRBV5-4 with TRBJ1-1, with D hard to call. Trimming pared 1 base from V and 3 bases from J, leaving 7 bases between. The CDR3 has 13 residues. The germline V gene encodes CDR1 SGHNT and CDR2 YYREEE (reference sequence). For the CDR3, the DNA is TGTGCCAGCAGCTTGATGGACTACACTGAAGCTTTCTTT. Protein: CASSLMDYTEAFF.

V and J are TRBV4-2 and TRBJ1-4; TRBD1 matches 7 bases. CDR3 length equals 17 residues. V lost 3 bases, J lost 6 bases, and 13 bases stayed unmatched. From germline, CDR1 is LGHNA and CDR2 YNFKEQ. CDR3 in amino acids: CASSHPPTGNYHEKLFF. The CDR3 region has the DNA TGTGCCAGCAGCCATCCTCCGACAGGGAATTATCATGAAAAACTGTTTTTT.

V and J are TRBV28 and TRBJ1-6, with TRBD1 as a possible D gene (6 bases). CDR1 and CDR2 (germline): MDHEN, SYDVKM. The ends were cut back, 3 bases at V and 5 bases at J, with 11 bases in the middle. The CDR3 has 15 amino acids. The CDR3 protein is CASSFLNRDNSPLHF. CDR3 sequence (DNA): TGTGCCAGCAGTTTCCTCAACAGGGATAATTCACCCCTCCACTTT.

This chain joins TRBV7-2 and TRBJ2-7; TRBD2 aligns across 8 bases. The length of the CDR3 is 15 residues. V lost 1 base and J lost 5; bases outside the gene matches: 7. Germline CDR1 reads SGHTA; CDR2 reads FQGNSA. As DNA, the CDR3 is TGTGCCAGCAGCTTAGAGGGACTAGTTACTCACGAGCAGTACTTC. Protein product: CASSLEGLVTHEQYF.